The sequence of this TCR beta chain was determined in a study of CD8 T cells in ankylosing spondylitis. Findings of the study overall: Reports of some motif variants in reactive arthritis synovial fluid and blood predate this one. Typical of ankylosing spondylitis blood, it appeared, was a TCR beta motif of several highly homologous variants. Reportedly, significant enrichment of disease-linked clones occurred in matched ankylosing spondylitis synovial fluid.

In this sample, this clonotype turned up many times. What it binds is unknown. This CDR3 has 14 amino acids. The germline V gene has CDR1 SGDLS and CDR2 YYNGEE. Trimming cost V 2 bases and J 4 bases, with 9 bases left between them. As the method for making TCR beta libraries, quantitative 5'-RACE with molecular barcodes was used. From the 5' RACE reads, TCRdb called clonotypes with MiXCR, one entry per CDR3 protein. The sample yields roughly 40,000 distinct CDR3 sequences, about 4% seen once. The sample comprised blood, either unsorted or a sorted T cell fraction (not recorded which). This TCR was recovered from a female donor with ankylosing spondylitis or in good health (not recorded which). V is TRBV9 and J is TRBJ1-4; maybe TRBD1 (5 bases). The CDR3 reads CASSVGVRNEKLFF. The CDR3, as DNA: TGTGCCAGCAGCGTGGGGGTCCGTAATGAAAAACTGTTTTTT.